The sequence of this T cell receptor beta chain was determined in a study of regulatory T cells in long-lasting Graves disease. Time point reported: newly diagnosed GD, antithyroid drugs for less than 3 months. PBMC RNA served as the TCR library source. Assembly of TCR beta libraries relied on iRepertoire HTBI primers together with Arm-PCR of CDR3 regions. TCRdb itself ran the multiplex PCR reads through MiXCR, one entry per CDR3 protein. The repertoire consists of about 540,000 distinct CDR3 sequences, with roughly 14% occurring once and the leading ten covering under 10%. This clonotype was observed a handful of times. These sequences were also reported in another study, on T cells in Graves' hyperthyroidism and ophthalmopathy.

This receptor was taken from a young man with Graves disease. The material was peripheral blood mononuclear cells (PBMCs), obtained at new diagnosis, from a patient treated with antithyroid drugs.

CDR3 nucleotides: TGTGCCAGTAGTATCAAACTAGCGGGCAACTCCTACGAGCAGTACTTC. It specifies CASSIKLAGNSYEQYF. The chain carries TRBV19 and TRBJ2-7; TRBD2 aligns across 9 bases. Germline CDR1 and CDR2: LNHDA and SQIVND (reference sequence). The CDR3 runs 16 residues. Trimming at V came to 3 bases and at J to 0 bases, leaving 6 bases not matched to a gene.